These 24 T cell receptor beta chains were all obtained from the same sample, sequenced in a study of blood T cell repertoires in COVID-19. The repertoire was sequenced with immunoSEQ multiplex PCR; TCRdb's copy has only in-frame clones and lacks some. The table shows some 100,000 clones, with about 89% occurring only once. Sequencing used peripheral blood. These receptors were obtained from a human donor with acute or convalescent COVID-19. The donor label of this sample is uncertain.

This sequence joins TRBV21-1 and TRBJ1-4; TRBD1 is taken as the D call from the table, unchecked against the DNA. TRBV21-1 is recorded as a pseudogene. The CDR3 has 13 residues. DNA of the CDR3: TGTGCCAGCTCGACAGGGTTTAATGAAAAACTGTTTTTT. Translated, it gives CASSTGFNEKLFF.

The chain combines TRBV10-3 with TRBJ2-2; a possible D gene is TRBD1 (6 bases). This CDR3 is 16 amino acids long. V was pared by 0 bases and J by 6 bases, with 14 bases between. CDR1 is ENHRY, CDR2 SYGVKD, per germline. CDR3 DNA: TGTGCCATCAGTGAGTCGGCCAGGGGTGGGTCCGGGGAGCTGTTTTTT. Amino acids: CAISESARGGSGELFF.

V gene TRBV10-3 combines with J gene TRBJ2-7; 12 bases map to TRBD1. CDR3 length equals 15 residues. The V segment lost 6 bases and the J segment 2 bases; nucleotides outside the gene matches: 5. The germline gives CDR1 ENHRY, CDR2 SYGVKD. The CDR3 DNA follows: TGTGCCATCAGCCTGGGACAGGGGGCTACCTACGAGCAGTACTTC. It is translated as CAISLGQGATYEQYF.

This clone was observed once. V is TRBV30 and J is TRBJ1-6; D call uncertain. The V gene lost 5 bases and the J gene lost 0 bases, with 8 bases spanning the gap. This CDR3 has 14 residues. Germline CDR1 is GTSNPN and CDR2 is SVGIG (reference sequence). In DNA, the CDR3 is TGTGCCTGGGCACTGGTCTCCTATAATTCACCCCTCCACTTT. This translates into CAWALVSYNSPLHF.

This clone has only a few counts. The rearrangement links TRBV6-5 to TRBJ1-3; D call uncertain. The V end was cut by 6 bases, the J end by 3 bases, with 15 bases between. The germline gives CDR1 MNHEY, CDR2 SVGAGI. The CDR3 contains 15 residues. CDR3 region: CASRLSWAYGNTIYF. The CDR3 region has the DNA TGTGCCAGCAGACTGTCTTGGGCCTATGGAAACACCATATATTTT.

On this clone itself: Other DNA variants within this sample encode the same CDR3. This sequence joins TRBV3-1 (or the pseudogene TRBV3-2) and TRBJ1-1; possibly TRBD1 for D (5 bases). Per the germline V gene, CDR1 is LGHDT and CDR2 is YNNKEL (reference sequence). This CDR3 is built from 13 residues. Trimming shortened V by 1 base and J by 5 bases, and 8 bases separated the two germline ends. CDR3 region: CASSQGGGTEAFF. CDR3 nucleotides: TGTGCCAGCAGCCAAGGGGGGGGGACTGAAGCTTTCTTT.

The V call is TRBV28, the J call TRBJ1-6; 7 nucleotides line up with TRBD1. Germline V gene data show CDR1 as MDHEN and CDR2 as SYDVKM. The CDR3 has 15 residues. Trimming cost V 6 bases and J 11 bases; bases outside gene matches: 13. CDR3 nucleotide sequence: TGTGCCAGCAGCCGCATTGGGACAGTCTTGACACCCCTCCACTTT. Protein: CASSRIGTVLTPLHF.

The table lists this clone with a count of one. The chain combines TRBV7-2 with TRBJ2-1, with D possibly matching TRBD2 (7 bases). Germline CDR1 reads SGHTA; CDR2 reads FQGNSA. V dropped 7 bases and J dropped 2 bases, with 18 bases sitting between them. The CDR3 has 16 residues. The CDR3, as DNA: TGTGCCAGCATCCCTAGGGGGGGCGCAGCCTACAATGAGCAGTTCTTC. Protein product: CASIPRGGAAYNEQFF. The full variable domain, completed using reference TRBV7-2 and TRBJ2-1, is GAGVSQSPSNKVTEKGKDVELRCDPISGHTALYWYRQSLGQGLEFLIYFQGNSAPDKSGLPSDRFSAERTGGSVSTLTIQRTQQEDSAVYLCASIPRGGAAYNEQFFGPGTRLTVL.

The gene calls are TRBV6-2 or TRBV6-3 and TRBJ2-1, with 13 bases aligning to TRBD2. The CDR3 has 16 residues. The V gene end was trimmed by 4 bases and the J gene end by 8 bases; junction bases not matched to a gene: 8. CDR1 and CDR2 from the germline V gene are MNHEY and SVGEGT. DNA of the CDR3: TGTGCCAGCAGTTTTTCGAGGACTAGCGGGAGACATGAGCAGTTCTTC. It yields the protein CASSFSRTSGRHEQFF.

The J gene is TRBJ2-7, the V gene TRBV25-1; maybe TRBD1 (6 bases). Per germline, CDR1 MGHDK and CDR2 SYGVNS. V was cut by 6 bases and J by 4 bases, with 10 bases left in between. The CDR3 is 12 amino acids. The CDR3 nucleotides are TGTGCCAGCAGAAACAGGGTTTACGAGCAGTACTTC. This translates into CASRNRVYEQYF.

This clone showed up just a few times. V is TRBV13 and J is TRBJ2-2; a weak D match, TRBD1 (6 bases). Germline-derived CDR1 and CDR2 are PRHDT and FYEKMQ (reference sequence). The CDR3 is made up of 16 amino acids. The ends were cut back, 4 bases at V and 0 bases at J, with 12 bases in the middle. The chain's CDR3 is CASSYYRVANTGELFF. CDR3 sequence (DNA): TGTGCCAGCAGCTACTACAGGGTCGCGAACACCGGGGAGCTGTTTTTT.

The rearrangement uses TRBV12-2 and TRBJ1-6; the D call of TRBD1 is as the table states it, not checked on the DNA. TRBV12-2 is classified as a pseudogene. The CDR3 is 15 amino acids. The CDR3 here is CASRLGDRKYSPLHF. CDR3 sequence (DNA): TGTGCAAGTCGCTTAGGAGACAGAAAGTATTCACCCCTCCACTTT.

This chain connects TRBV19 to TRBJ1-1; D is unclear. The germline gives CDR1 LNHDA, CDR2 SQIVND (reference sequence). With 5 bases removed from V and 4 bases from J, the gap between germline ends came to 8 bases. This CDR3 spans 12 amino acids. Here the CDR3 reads CASSLLGTEAFF. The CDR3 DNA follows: TGTGCCAGTAGTCTACTTGGCACTGAAGCTTTCTTT.

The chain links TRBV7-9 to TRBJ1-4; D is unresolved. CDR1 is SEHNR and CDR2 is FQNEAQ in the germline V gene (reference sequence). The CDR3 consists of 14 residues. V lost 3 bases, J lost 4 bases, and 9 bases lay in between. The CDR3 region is CASSFTGLNEKLFF. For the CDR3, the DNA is TGTGCCAGCAGCTTCACGGGTCTTAATGAAAAACTGTTTTTT. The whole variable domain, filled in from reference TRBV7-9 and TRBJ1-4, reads DTGVSQNPRHKITKRGQNVTFRCDPISEHNRLYWYRQTLGQGPEFLTYFQNEAQLEKSRLLSDRFSAERPKGSFSTLEIQRTEQGDSAMYLCASSFTGLNEKLFFGSGTQLSVL.

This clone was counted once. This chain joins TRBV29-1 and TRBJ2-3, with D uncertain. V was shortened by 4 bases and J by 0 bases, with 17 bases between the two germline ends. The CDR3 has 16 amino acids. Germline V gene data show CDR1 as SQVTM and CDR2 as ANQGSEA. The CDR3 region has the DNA TGCAGCGTTGCTGGCCTGGAGAGAATTAGCACAGATACGCAGTATTTT. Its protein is CSVAGLERISTDTQYF.

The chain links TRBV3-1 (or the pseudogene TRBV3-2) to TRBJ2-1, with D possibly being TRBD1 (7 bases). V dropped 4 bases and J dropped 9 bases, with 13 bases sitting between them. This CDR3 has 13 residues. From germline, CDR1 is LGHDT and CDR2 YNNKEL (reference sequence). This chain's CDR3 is CASSLNRGGEQFF. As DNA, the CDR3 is TGTGCCAGCAGCCTTAACAGGGGAGGTGAGCAGTTCTTC.

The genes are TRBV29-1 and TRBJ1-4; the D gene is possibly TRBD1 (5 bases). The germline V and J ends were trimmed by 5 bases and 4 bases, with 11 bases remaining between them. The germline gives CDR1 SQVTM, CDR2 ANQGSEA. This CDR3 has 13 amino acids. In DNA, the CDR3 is TGCAGCGTTACAGGTGCCGGTAATGAAAAACTGTTTTTT. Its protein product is CSVTGAGNEKLFF.

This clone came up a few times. The CDR3 region has the DNA TGCAGCGTTCGGCCCTCCGGGGTGCGCACAGATACGCAGTATTTT. As protein: CSVRPSGVRTDTQYF. The V and J genes are TRBV29-1 and TRBJ2-3, with D perhaps matching TRBD2 (5 bases). V lost 5 bases and J 1 base, leaving 16 bases between the germline ends. This CDR3 has 15 residues. CDR1 and CDR2 (germline): SQVTM, ANQGSEA.

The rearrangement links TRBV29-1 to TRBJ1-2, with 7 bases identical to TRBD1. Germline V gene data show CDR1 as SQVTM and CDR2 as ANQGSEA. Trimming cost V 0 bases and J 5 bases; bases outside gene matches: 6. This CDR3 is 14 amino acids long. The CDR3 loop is CSVEDRDRTYGYTF. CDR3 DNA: TGCAGCGTTGAAGATAGGGACAGAACATATGGCTACACCTTC.

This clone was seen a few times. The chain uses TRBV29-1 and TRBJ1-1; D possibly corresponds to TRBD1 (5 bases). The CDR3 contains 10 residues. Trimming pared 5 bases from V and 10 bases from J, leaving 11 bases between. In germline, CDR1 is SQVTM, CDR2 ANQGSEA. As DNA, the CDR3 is TGCAGCGTTCGGACATCAGGAGCTTTCTTT. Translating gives CSVRTSGAFF.

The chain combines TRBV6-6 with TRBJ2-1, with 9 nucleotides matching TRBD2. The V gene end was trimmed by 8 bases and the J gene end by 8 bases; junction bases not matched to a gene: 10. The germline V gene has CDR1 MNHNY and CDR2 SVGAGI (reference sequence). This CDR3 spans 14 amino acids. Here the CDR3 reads CASREASGVYEQFF. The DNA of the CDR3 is TGTGCCAGCCGTGAGGCTAGCGGGGTTTATGAGCAGTTCTTC.

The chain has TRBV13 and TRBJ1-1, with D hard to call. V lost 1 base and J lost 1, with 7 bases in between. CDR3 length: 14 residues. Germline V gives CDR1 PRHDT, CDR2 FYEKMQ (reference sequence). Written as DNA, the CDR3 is TGTGCCAGCAGCTTAGTCGGAGAGAACACTGAAGCTTTCTTT. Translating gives CASSLVGENTEAFF.

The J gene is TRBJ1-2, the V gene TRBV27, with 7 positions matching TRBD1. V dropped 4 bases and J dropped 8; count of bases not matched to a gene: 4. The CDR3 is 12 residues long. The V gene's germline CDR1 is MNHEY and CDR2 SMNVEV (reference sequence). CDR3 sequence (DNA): TGTGCCAGCAGTTACAGGGGTCAGGGCTACACCTTC. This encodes CASSYRGQGYTF.

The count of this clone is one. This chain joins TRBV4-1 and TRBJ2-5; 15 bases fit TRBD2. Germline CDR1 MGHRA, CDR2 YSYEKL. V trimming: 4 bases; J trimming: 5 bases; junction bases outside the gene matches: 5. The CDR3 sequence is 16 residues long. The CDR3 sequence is CASSRGTSGGQETQYF. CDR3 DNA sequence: TGCGCCAGCAGCCGCGGGACTAGCGGGGGGCAGGAGACCCAGTACTTC.